These 7 T cell receptor beta chains came from one sample sequenced in a study of cytomegalovirus exposure and HLA in healthy donors. Vbeta (60) and Jbeta (13) primers were used in the PCR. Method: immunoSEQ multiplex PCR; TCRdb's copy keeps in-frame clones and lacks some. In the table there are approximately 220,000 clones, 82% of which are singletons. The sequenced material came from PBMCs. These receptors all stem from a man aged 35 to 55 in good health and CMV-seropositive.

The V gene is TRBV5-6, the J gene TRBJ1-6, with 7 bases that match TRBD1. CDR1 and CDR2 from the germline V gene are SGHDT and YYEEEE. CDR3 length: 17 amino acids. The V segment lost 4 bases and the J segment 10 bases; nucleotides outside the gene matches: 17. The CDR3 loop is CASSPRPRGIIGSPLHF. In DNA form, the CDR3 reads TGTGCCAGCAGCCCCAGGCCCAGGGGGATAATAGGATCACCCCTCCACTTT.

This clone has a handful of counts. The chain has TRBV29-1 and TRBJ2-3; 9 bases line up with TRBD2. Looked up from germline, CDR1 is SQVTM and CDR2 is ANQGSEA. The CDR3 has 13 amino acids. The trim removed 5 bases at V and 0 bases at J, leaving 0 bases unmatched. The CDR3 nucleotides read TGCAGCGTTACTAGCGGGAGCACAGATACGCAGTATTTT. It codes for CSVTSGSTDTQYF.

With respect to this clone: A junction end diverges from the germline sequence, so it may reflect a read error. V and J are TRBV7-7 and TRBJ2-5; TRBD2 might be the D (6 bases). Germline V CDR1 and CDR2: SSHAT, FNYEAQ (reference sequence). This CDR3 contains 14 residues. The CDR3 reads CASSLKAGRQTQYF. The CDR3 DNA is TGTGCTAGCAGCTTAAAGGCAGGGAGGCAGACCCAGTACTTC.

J is TRBJ2-1 and V is TRBV27; TRBD2 might be the D (6 bases). Germline V gives CDR1 MNHEY, CDR2 SMNVEV (reference sequence). The CDR3 extends over 14 amino acids. The V end was cut by 5 bases, the J end by 0 bases, with 8 bases between. The CDR3 sequence is CASSMGGSYNEQFF. The CDR3 DNA is TGTGCCAGCAGTATGGGGGGCTCCTACAATGAGCAGTTCTTC.

The chain recombines TRBV29-1 with TRBJ1-1; TRBD1 matches at 11 bases. Per the germline V gene, CDR1 is SQVTM and CDR2 is ANQGSEA. Unmatched junction bases numbered 16, after V lost 6 bases and J lost 10 bases. The CDR3 length is 15 residues. The CDR3 protein is CSVAGTGGGSEGAFF. In DNA, the CDR3 is TGCAGCGTGGCCGGGACAGGGGGAGGCTCGGAAGGAGCTTTCTTT.

The V gene is TRBV27, the J gene TRBJ2-1; 7 bases align to TRBD2. Germline assignment: CDR1 MNHEY and CDR2 SMNVEV (reference sequence). This CDR3 is 15 amino acids long. The V gene end was trimmed by 0 bases and the J gene end by 3 bases; junction bases not matched to a gene: 2. The CDR3 nucleotides are TGTGCCAGCAGTTTATCTAGCGGGTTCTACAATGAGCAGTTCTTC. Translated, it gives CASSLSSGFYNEQFF.

The chain recombines TRBV6-5 with TRBJ2-7; 10 nucleotides match TRBD2. Looked up from germline, CDR1 is MNHEY and CDR2 is SVGAGI. The CDR3 totals 15 residues. The V gene end was trimmed by 5 bases and the J gene end by 1 base; junction bases not matched to a gene: 5. The CDR3: CASSAGLADSYEQYV. The CDR3 DNA reads as TGTGCCAGCAGTGCCGGACTAGCGGATTCCTACGAGCAGTACGTC.